What follows are 12 T cell receptor beta chains derived from one specimen sequenced in a study of OX40 agonist ivuxolimab in advanced cancers. The data were produced by immunoSEQ multiplex PCR, yet TCRdb's version contains in-frame clones alone and is incomplete. The sample records more than 40,000 clones, over 75% being singletons. The sample was CD4+ or CD8+ T cells sorted from blood, taken in a trial of the OX40 agonist ivuxolimab. Source of these receptors: an adult with an advanced solid tumor such as melanoma, head and neck, liver or kidney cancer.

The gene calls are TRBV2 and TRBJ2-3, with TRBD2 matching 10 bases. The germline V gene encodes CDR1 SNHLY and CDR2 FYNNEI. V shed 9 bases, J shed 0 bases, and the junction held 15 bases outside the gene matches. The CDR3 consists of 18 residues. This CDR3 reads CARLSSGGPKTSTDTQYF. In nucleotides, the CDR3 is TGTGCCAGGTTATCTAGCGGGGGCCCCAAAACTAGCACAGATACGCAGTATTTT.

V and J are TRBV11-2 and TRBJ2-3; 9 bases agree with TRBD2. Germline V lookup: CDR1 SGHAT, CDR2 FQNNGV. Trimming removed 3 bases from V and 6 bases from J; junction bases left unmatched: 10. The CDR3 length is 16 residues. The CDR3, as DNA: TGTGCCAGCAGCTTGGGCGGGGGGGCGGCGTGGGATACGCAGTATTTT. This sequence encodes CASSLGGGAAWDTQYF. Together with reference TRBV11-2 and TRBJ2-3, the CDR3 gives the full variable domain: EAGVAQSPRYKIIEKRQSVAFWCNPISGHATLYWYQQILGQGPKLLIQFQNNGVVDDSQLPKDRFSAERLKGVDSTLKIQPAKLEDSAVYLCASSLGGGAAWDTQYFGPGTRLTVL.

This chain joins TRBV5-4 and TRBJ1-2; D is possibly TRBD1 (6 bases). The germline gives CDR1 SGHNT, CDR2 YYREEE (reference sequence). The CDR3 is 14 residues long. With 8 bases removed from V and 0 bases from J, the gap between germline ends came to 14 bases. CDR3 sequence reads: CASQNREPNYGYTF. In nucleotides, the CDR3 is TGTGCCAGTCAGAACAGGGAGCCTAACTATGGCTACACCTTC. Full variable domain (remainder filled in from reference TRBV5-4 and TRBJ1-2): ETGVTQSPTHLIKTRGQQVTLRCSSQSGHNTVSWYQQALGQGPQFIFQYYREEENGRGNFPPRFSGLQFPNYSSELNVNALELDDSALYLCASQNREPNYGYTFGSGTRLTVV.

The rearrangement links TRBV27 to TRBJ2-1; the D gene could be TRBD1 or TRBD2 (6 bases each). Germline CDR1 and CDR2: MNHEY and SMNVEV (reference sequence). V gave up 3 bases and J gave up 9 bases, with 18 bases separating them. CDR3 length: 15 residues. CDR3 amino acids: CASSFLGGPSGEQFF. The DNA for the CDR3 is TGTGCCAGCAGTTTTCTCGGGGGCCCATCGGGTGAGCAGTTCTTC.

CDR3 in DNA: TGTGCCAGCAGTCTACCTGACAGGGGCGGTGGAGCTTTCTTT. Translation: CASSLPDRGGGAFF. The chain links TRBV5-6 to TRBJ1-1, with TRBD1 matching 8 bases. Per the germline V gene, CDR1 is SGHDT and CDR2 is YYEEEE. The CDR3 extends over 14 amino acids. The ends lost 5 bases at V and 10 bases at J; junction bases unmatched: 13.

The chain is built from TRBV5-1 and TRBJ2-1; D not resolved. V was clipped by 4 bases and J by 8 bases, with 13 bases between them. Germline V gene sequence: CDR1 SGHRS, CDR2 YFSETQ. The length of the CDR3 is 13 residues. The CDR3 sequence: CASSPPQVDEQFF. For the CDR3, the DNA is TGCGCCAGCAGCCCTCCTCAAGTAGATGAGCAGTTCTTC.

The chain combines TRBV28 with TRBJ2-2; 8 bases are shared with TRBD2. CDR1 MDHEN and CDR2 SYDVKM come from the germline V gene. The CDR3 extends over 18 amino acids. V shed 3 bases, J shed 5 bases, and the junction held 14 bases outside the gene matches. This CDR3 is CASSFPPGAGGGTGELFF. CDR3 DNA: TGTGCCAGCAGTTTTCCCCCTGGGGCGGGAGGAGGGACCGGGGAGCTGTTTTTT.

The chain employs TRBV10-3 and TRBJ2-5; TRBD2 matches 7 bases. The CDR3 totals 13 residues. From germline, CDR1 is ENHRY and CDR2 SYGVKD. Trimming cost V 10 bases and J 3 bases; bases outside gene matches: 8. This CDR3 reads CATSGDSEETQYF. CDR3 nucleotides: TGTGCCACGAGCGGGGACTCCGAAGAGACCCAGTACTTC.

The chain recombines TRBV19 with TRBJ1-4; D unresolved. Between the trimmed V and J ends, which lost 3 bases and 12 bases, there was a span of 11 bases. The CDR3 loop spans 12 amino acids. Germline lookup yields CDR1 LNHDA and CDR2 SQIVND (reference sequence). CDR3 amino acids: CASSMKAPELFF. The CDR3 DNA follows: TGTGCCAGTAGTATGAAGGCCCCGGAACTGTTTTTT.

This clone came up once. The gene calls are TRBV7-6 and TRBJ2-2; possibly TRBD2 for D (7 bases). The CDR3 length is 19 residues. Germline CDR1 SGHVS, CDR2 FNYEAQ. The V end lost 5 bases, the J end lost 5 bases, and 27 bases lay between the germline ends. Here the CDR3 DNA reads TGTGCCAGCAGCCTCCCACGGGACTCGGGGAGGGGGACAACCGGGGAGCTGTTTTTT. It encodes CASSLPRDSGRGTTGELFF.

This sequence joins TRBV28 and TRBJ2-7, with a tentative D call TRBD1 (5 bases). The CDR3 has 14 residues. Trimming stripped 3 bases from V and 2 bases from J, with 11 bases between. Per the germline V gene, CDR1 is MDHEN and CDR2 is SYDVKM. The CDR3 protein is CASSFQGTTYEQYF. The CDR3 bases are TGTGCCAGCAGTTTCCAGGGTACGACCTACGAGCAGTACTTC.

The chain couples TRBV27 to TRBJ1-5; 9 bases agree with TRBD1. The CDR3 length is 14 residues. Germline lookup yields CDR1 MNHEY and CDR2 SMNVEV (reference sequence). The V gene end was trimmed by 8 bases and the J gene end by 6 bases; junction bases not matched to a gene: 8. CDR3 sequence reads: CASRQTGGLQPQHF. The CDR3 bases are TGTGCCAGCCGACAAACAGGGGGCCTTCAGCCCCAGCATTTT.